This T cell receptor (beta chain) emerged from a study of blood T cell repertoires in COVID-19. Across the study: T cells, B-cell-depleted T cells, or PBMCs provided the cDNA or gDNA that served as material.

With respect to this clone: The same CDR3 is also encoded by other DNA sequences in this sample.

CDR1 is SGHRS and CDR2 is YFSETQ in the germline V gene. This CDR3 spans 15 amino acids. Trimming took 4 bases from V and 1 from J; bases not matched to a gene: 2. How the authors handled the data: Estimated nucleated cell counts came from reference gene primer amplification. This table comes from immunoSEQ multiplex PCR, and its TCRdb copy is limited to in-frame clones, with some not included. The DNA gave D and trimming, while V, J and clone size come from that table. Of some 40,000 clones detected, about nine tenths appear once; the ten largest clones hold 20% to 25%. The rearrangement uses TRBV5-1 and TRBJ2-1, with 10 bases aligning to TRBD2. The sequence was obtained from a man aged 55 to 70 with acute or convalescent COVID-19. The sequenced material came from peripheral blood. The CDR3 region is CASSPSGSSYNEQFF. The DNA of the CDR3 is TGCGCCAGCAGCCCTAGCGGGAGTTCCTACAATGAGCAGTTCTTC.